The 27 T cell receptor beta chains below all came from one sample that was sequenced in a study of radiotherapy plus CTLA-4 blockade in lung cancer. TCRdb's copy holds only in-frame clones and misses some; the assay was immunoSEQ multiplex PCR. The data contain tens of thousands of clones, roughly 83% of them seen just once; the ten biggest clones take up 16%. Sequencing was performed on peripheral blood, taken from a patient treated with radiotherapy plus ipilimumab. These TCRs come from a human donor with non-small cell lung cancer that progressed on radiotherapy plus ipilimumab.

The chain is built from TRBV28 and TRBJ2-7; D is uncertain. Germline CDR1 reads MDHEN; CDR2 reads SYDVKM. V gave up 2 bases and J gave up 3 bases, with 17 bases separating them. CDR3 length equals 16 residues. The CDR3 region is CASSLKPPGTDYEQYF. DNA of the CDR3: TGTGCCAGCAGTTTAAAACCCCCAGGAACGGACTACGAGCAGTACTTC.

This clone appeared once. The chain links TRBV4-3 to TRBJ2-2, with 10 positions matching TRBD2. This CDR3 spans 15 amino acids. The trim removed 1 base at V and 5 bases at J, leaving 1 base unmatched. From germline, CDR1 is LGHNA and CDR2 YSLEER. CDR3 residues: CASSQGTSGTGELFF. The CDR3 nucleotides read TGCGCCAGCAGCCAAGGGACTAGCGGTACCGGGGAGCTGTTTTTT.

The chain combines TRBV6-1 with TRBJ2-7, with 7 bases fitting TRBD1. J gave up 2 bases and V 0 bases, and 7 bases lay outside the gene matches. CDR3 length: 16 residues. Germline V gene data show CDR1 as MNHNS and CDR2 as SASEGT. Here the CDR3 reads CASSEADTGVTYEQYF. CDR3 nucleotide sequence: TGTGCCAGCAGTGAAGCAGATACAGGGGTCACCTACGAGCAGTACTTC.

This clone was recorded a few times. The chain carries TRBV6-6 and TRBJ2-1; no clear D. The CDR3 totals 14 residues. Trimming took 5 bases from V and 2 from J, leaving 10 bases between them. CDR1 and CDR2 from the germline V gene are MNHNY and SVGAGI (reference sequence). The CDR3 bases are TGTGCCAGCAGTCCAAAGGGCCCCTACAATGAGCAGTTCTTC. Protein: CASSPKGPYNEQFF.

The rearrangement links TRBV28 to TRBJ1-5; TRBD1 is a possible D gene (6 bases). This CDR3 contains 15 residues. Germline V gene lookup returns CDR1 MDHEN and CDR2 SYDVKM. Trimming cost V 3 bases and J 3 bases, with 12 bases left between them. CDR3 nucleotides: TGTGCCAGCAGTTTGGAACAGGGACTCAATCAGCCCCAGCATTTT. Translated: CASSLEQGLNQPQHF.

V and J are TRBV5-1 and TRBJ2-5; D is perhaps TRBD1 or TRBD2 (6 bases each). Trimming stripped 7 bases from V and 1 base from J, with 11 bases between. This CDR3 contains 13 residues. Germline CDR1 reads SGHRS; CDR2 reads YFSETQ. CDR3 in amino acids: CASRRDTQETQYF. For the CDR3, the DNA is TGCGCCAGCCGGCGGGACACCCAAGAGACCCAGTACTTC. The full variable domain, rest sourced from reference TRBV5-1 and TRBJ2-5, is KAGVTQTPRYLIKTRGQQVTLSCSPISGHRSVSWYQQTPGQGLQFLFEYFSETQRNKGNFPGRFSGRQFSNSRSEMNVSTLELGDSALYLCASRRDTQETQYFGPGTRLLVL.

For the CDR3, the DNA is TGTGCCAGCAGGGGGACAGGATATAGCAATCAGCCCCAGCATTTT. Translation gives CASRGTGYSNQPQHF. The genes are TRBV2 and TRBJ1-5; 8 bases agree with TRBD1. The CDR3 spans 15 residues. The junction had 4 bases not matched to a gene; V was cut back by 6 bases and J by 0 bases. CDR1 SNHLY and CDR2 FYNNEI come from the germline V gene.

CDR3 sequence: CASSWGTSDTEAFF. The CDR3 coding sequence is TGTGCCAGCAGCTGGGGGACAAGCGACACTGAAGCTTTCTTT. The rearrangement uses TRBV5-4 and TRBJ1-1; TRBD1 is a possible D gene (6 bases). CDR3 length equals 14 residues. Germline values: CDR1 SGHNT, CDR2 YYREEE (reference sequence). Trimming pared 3 bases from V and 3 bases from J, leaving 12 bases between.

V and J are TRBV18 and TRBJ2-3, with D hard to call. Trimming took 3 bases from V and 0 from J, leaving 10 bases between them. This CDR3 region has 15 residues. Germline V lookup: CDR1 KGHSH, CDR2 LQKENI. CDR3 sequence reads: CASSPTALSTDTQYF. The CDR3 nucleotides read TGTGCCAGCTCACCCACCGCCCTCAGCACAGATACGCAGTATTTT.

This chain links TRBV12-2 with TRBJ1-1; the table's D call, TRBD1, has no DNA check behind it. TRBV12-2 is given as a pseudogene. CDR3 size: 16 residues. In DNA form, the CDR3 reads TGTGCAAGTCGCTTCCGCCCCAGGGCGAGGAACACTGAAGCTTTCTTT. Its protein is CASRFRPRARNTEAFF.

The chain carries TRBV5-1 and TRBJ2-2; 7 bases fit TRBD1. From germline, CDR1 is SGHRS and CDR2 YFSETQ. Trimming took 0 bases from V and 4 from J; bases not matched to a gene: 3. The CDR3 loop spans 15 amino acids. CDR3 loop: CASSLAPGGTGELFF. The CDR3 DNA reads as TGCGCCAGCAGCTTGGCCCCAGGGGGCACCGGGGAGCTGTTTTTT.

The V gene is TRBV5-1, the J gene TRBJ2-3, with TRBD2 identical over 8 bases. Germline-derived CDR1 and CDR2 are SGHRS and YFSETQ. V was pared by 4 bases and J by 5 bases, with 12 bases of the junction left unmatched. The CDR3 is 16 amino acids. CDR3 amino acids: CASSDERERTGDTQYF. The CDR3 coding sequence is TGCGCCAGCAGCGACGAGCGGGAGCGCACTGGAGATACGCAGTATTTT.

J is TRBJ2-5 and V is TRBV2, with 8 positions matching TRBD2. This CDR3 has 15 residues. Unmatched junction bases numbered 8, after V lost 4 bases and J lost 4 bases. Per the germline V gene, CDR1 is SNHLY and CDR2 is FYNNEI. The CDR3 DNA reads TGTGCCAGCAGTGGCGGGGGGCCCCCAGGAGAGACCCAGTACTTC. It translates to CASSGGGPPGETQYF.

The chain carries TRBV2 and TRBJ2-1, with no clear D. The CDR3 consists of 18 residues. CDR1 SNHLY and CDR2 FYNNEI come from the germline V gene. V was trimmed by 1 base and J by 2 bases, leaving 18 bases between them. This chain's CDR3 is CASSEGQTSSPPYNEQFF. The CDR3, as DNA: TGTGCCAGCAGTGAAGGGCAAACCAGTTCCCCCCCCTACAATGAGCAGTTCTTC. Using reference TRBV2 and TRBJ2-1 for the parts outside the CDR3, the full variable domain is EPEVTQTPSHQVTQMGQEVILRCVPISNHLYFYWYRQILGQKVEFLVSFYNNEISEKSEIFDDQFSVERPDGSNFTLKIRSTKLEDSAMYFCASSEGQTSSPPYNEQFFGPGTRLTVL.

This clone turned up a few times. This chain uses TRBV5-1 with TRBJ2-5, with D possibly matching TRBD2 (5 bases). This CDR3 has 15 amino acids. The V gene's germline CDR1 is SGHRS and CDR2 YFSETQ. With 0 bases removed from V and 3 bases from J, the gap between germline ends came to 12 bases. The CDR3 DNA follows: TGCGCCAGCAGCTTGGCCCCAGCGGAAGAAGAGACCCAGTACTTC. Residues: CASSLAPAEEETQYF.

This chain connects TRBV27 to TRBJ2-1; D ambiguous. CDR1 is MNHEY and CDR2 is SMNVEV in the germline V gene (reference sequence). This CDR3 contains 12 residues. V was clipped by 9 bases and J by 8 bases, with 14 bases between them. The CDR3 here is CASTDTFHEQFF. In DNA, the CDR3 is TGTGCCAGTACCGACACCTTCCATGAGCAGTTCTTC.

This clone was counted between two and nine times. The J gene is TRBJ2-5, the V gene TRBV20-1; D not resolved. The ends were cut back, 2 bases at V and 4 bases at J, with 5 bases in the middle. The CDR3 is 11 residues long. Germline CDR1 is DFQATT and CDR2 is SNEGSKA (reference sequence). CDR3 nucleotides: TGCAGTGCTAGACTCGTAGAGACCCAGTACTTC. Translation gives CSARLVETQYF.

CDR3 bases: TGTGCCAGCAGCCCCCCAGGGGGCGCGGGCAATGAGCAGTTCTTC. Amino acids: CASSPPGGAGNEQFF. V and J are TRBV28 and TRBJ2-1; 8 positions match TRBD1. V lost 6 bases and J lost 6; bases outside the gene matches: 10. The CDR3 loop spans 15 amino acids. Germline V gives CDR1 MDHEN, CDR2 SYDVKM.

The CDR3: CAISEPDRGRAFF. CDR3 nucleotide sequence: TGTGCCATCAGTGAGCCGGACAGGGGCCGAGCTTTCTTT. This chain joins TRBV10-3 and TRBJ1-1, with 9 bases lining up with TRBD1. The V segment lost 2 bases and the J segment 10 bases; nucleotides outside the gene matches: 5. This CDR3 comprises 13 residues. In germline, CDR1 is ENHRY, CDR2 SYGVKD.

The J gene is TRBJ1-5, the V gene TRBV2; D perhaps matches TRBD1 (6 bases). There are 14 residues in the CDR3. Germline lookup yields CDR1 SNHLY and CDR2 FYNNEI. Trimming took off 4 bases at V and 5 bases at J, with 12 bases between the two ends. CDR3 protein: CASSGQEWDQPQHF. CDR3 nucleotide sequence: TGTGCCAGCAGTGGACAGGAGTGGGATCAGCCCCAGCATTTT.

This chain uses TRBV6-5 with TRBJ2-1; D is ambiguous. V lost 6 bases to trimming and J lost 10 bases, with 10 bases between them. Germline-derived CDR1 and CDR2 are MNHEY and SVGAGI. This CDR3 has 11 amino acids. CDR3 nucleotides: TGTGCCAGCAGGAGCCTCGGGGAGCAGTTCTTC. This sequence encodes CASRSLGEQFF.

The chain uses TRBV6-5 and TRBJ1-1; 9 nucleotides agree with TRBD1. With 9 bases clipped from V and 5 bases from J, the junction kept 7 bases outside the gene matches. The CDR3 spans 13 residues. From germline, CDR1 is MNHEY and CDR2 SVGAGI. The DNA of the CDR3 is TGTGCCAGAACGGGACAGGGTGGGACTGAAGCTTTCTTT. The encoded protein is CARTGQGGTEAFF.

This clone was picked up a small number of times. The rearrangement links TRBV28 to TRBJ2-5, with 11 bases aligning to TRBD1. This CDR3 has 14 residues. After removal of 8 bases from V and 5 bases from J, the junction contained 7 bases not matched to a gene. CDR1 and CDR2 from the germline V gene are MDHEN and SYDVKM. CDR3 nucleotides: TGTGCCAGCCGCCGGGACAGGGGGTTCGAGACCCAGTACTTC. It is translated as CASRRDRGFETQYF.

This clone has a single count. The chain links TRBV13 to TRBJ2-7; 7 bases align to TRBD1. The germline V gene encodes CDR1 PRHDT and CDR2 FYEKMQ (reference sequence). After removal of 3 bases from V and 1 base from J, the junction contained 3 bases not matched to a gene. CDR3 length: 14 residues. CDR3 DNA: TGTGCCAGCAGCTTGTCCAGGGGGTCCTACGAGCAGTACTTC. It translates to CASSLSRGSYEQYF.

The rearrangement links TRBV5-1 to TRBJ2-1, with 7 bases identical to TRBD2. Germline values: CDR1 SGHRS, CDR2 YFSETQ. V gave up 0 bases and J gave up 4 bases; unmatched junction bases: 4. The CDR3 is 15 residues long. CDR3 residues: CASSLGLADYNEQFF. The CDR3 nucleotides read TGCGCCAGCAGCTTGGGACTAGCCGATTACAATGAGCAGTTCTTC.

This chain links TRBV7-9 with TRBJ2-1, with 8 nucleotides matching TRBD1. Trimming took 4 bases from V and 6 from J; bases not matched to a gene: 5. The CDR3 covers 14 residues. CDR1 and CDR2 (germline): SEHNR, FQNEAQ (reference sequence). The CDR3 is CASSSGQDPNEQFF. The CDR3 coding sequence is TGTGCCAGCAGCTCGGGACAGGACCCCAATGAGCAGTTCTTC.

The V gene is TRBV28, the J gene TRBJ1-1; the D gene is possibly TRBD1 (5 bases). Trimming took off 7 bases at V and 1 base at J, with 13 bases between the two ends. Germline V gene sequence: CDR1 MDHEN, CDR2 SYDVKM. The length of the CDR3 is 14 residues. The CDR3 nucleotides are TGTGCCAGCACCCTTTGGGGACCGAACACTGAAGCTTTCTTT. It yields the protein CASTLWGPNTEAFF.